The 24 T cell receptor beta chains presented below share a single source sample, sequenced in a study of breast tumors, draining lymph nodes, adjacent tissues. Axillary draining lymph nodes of breast cancer patients supplied the node samples. TCRdb used MiXCR to reprocess the multiplex PCR reads, holding one entry per CDR3 protein. The sample has 70,000 to 95,000 distinct CDR3 sequences; 15% to 20% are singletons. Specimen: axillary lymph node tissue. These receptors were collected from a female donor with breast cancer. Some clones in this sample may be carry-over from other donors' samples.

This clonotype was observed at least ten times. The genes are TRBV6-6 and TRBJ2-5, with D maybe TRBD2 (6 bases). CDR3 size: 16 residues. The ends were cut back, 10 bases at V and 2 bases at J, with 23 bases in the middle. The germline CDR1 and CDR2 sequences are MNHNY and SVGAGI (reference sequence). The CDR3 DNA reads as TGTGCCACGGGGGATGGGGCTCAGCGGGCACAAGAGACCCAGTACTTC. Its protein is CATGDGAQRAQETQYF.

The chain links TRBV5-5 to TRBJ2-7, with a weak D call TRBD2 (6 bases). CDR1 and CDR2 (germline): SGHKS, YYEKEE (reference sequence). V was trimmed by 4 bases and J by 2 bases, leaving 13 bases between them. The CDR3 consists of 14 residues. CDR3 in amino acids: CASSPGAGTYEQYF. The CDR3 nucleotides read TGTGCCAGCAGCCCCGGGGCGGGGACCTACGAGCAGTACTTC.

This clonotype was counted at least ten times. This chain's CDR3 is CASSYTSGTEQFF. CDR3 in DNA: TGTGCCAGCAGCTATACTAGCGGGACGGAGCAGTTCTTC. The chain employs TRBV7-2 and TRBJ2-1; 10 positions agree with TRBD2. The length of the CDR3 is 13 residues. V was clipped by 4 bases and J by 10 bases; unmatched bases: 4. Germline V gene lookup returns CDR1 SGHTA and CDR2 FQGNSA.

The chain combines TRBV3-1 with TRBJ2-7; the match to TRBD2 covers 10 bases. With 4 bases clipped from V and 2 bases from J, the junction kept 8 bases outside the gene matches. Germline CDR1 LGHDT, CDR2 YNNKEL (reference sequence). The CDR3 length is 16 residues. The CDR3 sequence: CASSLQLAGQAYEQYF. CDR3 bases: TGTGCCAGCAGCCTCCAACTAGCGGGACAAGCCTACGAGCAGTACTTC.

This clonotype was seen many times. The chain recombines TRBV12-3 or TRBV12-4 with TRBJ2-5, with D perhaps matching TRBD1 or TRBD2 (5 bases each). V was cut by 6 bases and J by 5 bases, with 10 bases left in between. The CDR3 has 12 residues. CDR3 region: CASRGVGETQYF. In DNA form, the CDR3 reads TGTGCCAGCAGGGGGGTAGGTGAGACCCAGTACTTC.

This chain links TRBV4-1 with TRBJ1-1; D gene ambiguous. The germline CDR1 and CDR2 sequences are MGHRA and YSYEKL. CDR3 size: 11 residues. V lost 6 bases and J lost 2, with 4 bases in between. The CDR3 DNA follows: TGCGCCAGCAGATCAAACACTGAAGCTTTCTTT. Residues: CASRSNTEAFF.

The gene calls are TRBV5-5 and TRBJ1-2; possible D gene TRBD1, 5 bases. Deletions cut 3 bases from V and 5 bases from J, with 14 bases between. Germline V gene lookup returns CDR1 SGHKS and CDR2 YYEKEE (reference sequence). The CDR3 runs 14 residues. The DNA of the CDR3 is TGTGCCAGCAGCTCCCCTGGGGGGACTTATGGCTACACCTTC. Translation: CASSSPGGTYGYTF.

This clonotype appeared a few times. The chain couples TRBV6-1 to TRBJ1-4, with D unresolved. The ends were cut back, 2 bases at V and 4 bases at J, with 14 bases in the middle. Germline CDR1 and CDR2: MNHNS and SASEGT. This CDR3 is built from 16 residues. DNA of the CDR3: TGTGCCAGCAGTGAAAGAGGACTTTTTAATAATGAAAAACTGTTTTTT. It specifies CASSERGLFNNEKLFF.

This clonotype was seen at least ten times. The chain recombines TRBV19 with TRBJ1-3; the D gene is possibly TRBD1 (5 bases). The germline V gene has CDR1 LNHDA and CDR2 SQIVND (reference sequence). The CDR3 spans 15 residues. With 5 bases removed from V and 0 bases from J, the gap between germline ends came to 11 bases. The CDR3 reads CASSRDRDSGNTIYF. For the CDR3, the DNA is TGTGCCAGTAGTCGGGACCGCGACTCTGGAAACACCATATATTTT.

A word on this clonotype: The CDR3 does not end in the conserved phenylalanine or tryptophan, so this is likely a read error. This chain links TRBV7-9 with TRBJ2-1; D may be TRBD1 (5 bases). The CDR3 sequence is 15 residues long. Germline values: CDR1 SEHNR, CDR2 FQNEAQ (reference sequence). Trimming stripped 5 bases from V and 2 bases from J, with 13 bases between. Written as DNA, the CDR3 is TGTGCCAGCAGCCTAGGAAGGACACCCTACAATGAGCAGTTCCTC. This translates into CASSLGRTPYNEQFL.

This clonotype was counted at least ten times. The J gene is TRBJ2-3, the V gene TRBV13, with TRBD1 matching over 8 bases. Per germline, CDR1 PRHDT and CDR2 FYEKMQ (reference sequence). Trimming cost V 4 bases and J 4 bases; bases outside gene matches: 4. This CDR3 comprises 14 residues. CDR3 region: CASSSGQGADTQYF. CDR3 DNA sequence: TGTGCCAGCAGCTCTGGACAGGGAGCAGATACGCAGTATTTT.

This clonotype was picked up many times. J is TRBJ2-3 and V is TRBV5-1, with 7 bases that match TRBD1. Germline CDR1 is SGHRS and CDR2 is YFSETQ. The CDR3 sequence is 15 residues long. Trimming removed 4 bases from V and 5 bases from J; junction bases left unmatched: 10. The CDR3 sequence is CASSRGGRVEDTQYF. CDR3 bases: TGCGCCAGCAGCCGAGGGGGCAGGGTGGAAGATACGCAGTATTTT.

This clonotype has a count of ten or more. The chain has TRBV19 and TRBJ2-3, with D perhaps matching TRBD1 (5 bases). This CDR3 contains 13 residues. V was shortened by 2 bases and J by 3 bases, with 6 bases between the two germline ends. From germline, CDR1 is LNHDA and CDR2 SQIVND (reference sequence). CDR3 protein: CASSIQGTDTQYF. In DNA, the CDR3 is TGTGCCAGTAGTATACAGGGAACAGATACGCAGTATTTT.

Ten or more counts support this clonotype. The chain has TRBV9 and TRBJ2-3, with 7 bases aligning to TRBD2. V lost 0 bases to trimming and J lost 6 bases; unmatched junction nucleotides: 10. Germline-derived CDR1 and CDR2 are SGDLS and YYNGEE. The CDR3 totals 16 residues. The CDR3 loop reads CASSVGGGRGFDTQYF. CDR3 bases: TGTGCCAGCAGCGTAGGAGGCGGGAGAGGATTCGATACGCAGTATTTT. Variable domain in full (rest from reference TRBV9 and TRBJ2-3): DSGVTQTPKHLITATGQRVTLRCSPRSGDLSVYWYQQSLDQGLQFLIQYYNGEERAKGNILERFSAQQFPDLHSELNLSSLELGDSALYFCASSVGGGRGFDTQYFGPGTRLTVL.

At least ten counts were recorded for this clonotype. V gene TRBV19 combines with J gene TRBJ2-3; 8 bases are a match to TRBD1. The germline V gene encodes CDR1 LNHDA and CDR2 SQIVND (reference sequence). The junction had 3 bases not matched to a gene; V was cut back by 5 bases and J by 2 bases. This CDR3 comprises 14 residues. The CDR3 DNA is TGTGCCAGTAGTCTGACAGGGGTCACAGATACGCAGTATTTT. Translation: CASSLTGVTDTQYF. The full variable domain, in which reference TRBV19 and TRBJ2-3 provide the parts outside the CDR3, is DGGITQSPKYLFRKEGQNVTLSCEQNLNHDAMYWYRQDPGQGLRLIYYSQIVNDFQKGDIAEGYSVSREKKESFPLTVTSAQKNPTAFYLCASSLTGVTDTQYFGPGTRLTVL.

The chain combines TRBV28 with TRBJ1-3, with 9 positions matching TRBD1. From germline, CDR1 is MDHEN and CDR2 SYDVKM. The CDR3 spans 14 residues. V trimming: 10 bases; J trimming: 0 bases; junction bases outside the gene matches: 4. The CDR3 coding sequence is TGTGCCATCAGGACAGGGGCCTCTGGAAACACCATATATTTT. The encoded protein is CAIRTGASGNTIYF.

V and J are TRBV6-5 and TRBJ2-1; 8 bases map to TRBD1. Germline CDR1 reads MNHEY; CDR2 reads SVGAGI. J was trimmed by 4 bases and V by 0 bases; bases with no gene match: 8. This CDR3 contains 17 residues. CDR3 bases: TGTGCCAGCAGTTACTCCCCCCGGCAGGGGGCGTACAATGAGCAGTTCTTC. It specifies CASSYSPRQGAYNEQFF.

The chain joins TRBV28 to TRBJ2-7; D is ambiguous. V shed 3 bases and J shed 0 bases, with 6 bases lying between them. CDR1 MDHEN and CDR2 SYDVKM come from the germline V gene. The CDR3 has 13 amino acids. CDR3 amino acids: CASSFPNSYEQYF. For the CDR3, the DNA is TGTGCCAGCAGTTTTCCCAACTCCTACGAGCAGTACTTC.

This clonotype came up many times. CDR3 region: CATSDDSSGNTIYF. The CDR3 nucleotides are TGTGCCACCAGTGACGACAGCTCTGGAAACACCATATATTTT. V and J are TRBV24-1 and TRBJ1-3; maybe TRBD1 (5 bases). This CDR3 is built from 14 residues. The germline V and J ends were trimmed by 4 bases and 0 bases, with 6 bases remaining between them. Germline loops: CDR1 KGHDR, CDR2 SFDVKD.

This clonotype has more than one count but fewer than ten. Written as DNA, the CDR3 is TGTGCCAGCTCGGCGGGAGGTGAAGAGACCCAGTACTTC. Translation gives CASSAGGEETQYF. J is TRBJ2-5 and V is TRBV18, with TRBD2 matching over 8 bases. Germline assignment: CDR1 KGHSH and CDR2 LQKENI. With 6 bases clipped from V and 3 bases from J, the junction kept 3 bases outside the gene matches. This CDR3 is 13 amino acids long.

This clonotype was seen ten or more times. This sequence joins TRBV29-1 and TRBJ1-6; weak D call: TRBD1 (5 bases). The germline V and J ends were trimmed by 4 bases and 5 bases, with 12 bases remaining between them. Looked up from germline, CDR1 is SQVTM and CDR2 is ANQGSEA. CDR3 length: 14 amino acids. CDR3 in amino acids: CSVAEGVDNSPLHF. The CDR3 DNA sequence: TGCAGCGTTGCAGAAGGGGTGGATAATTCACCCCTCCACTTT.

This clonotype was detected many times. The rearrangement links TRBV4-2 to TRBJ2-3; D gene uncertain. The V end was cut by 2 bases, the J end by 4 bases, with 13 bases between. Germline V gives CDR1 LGHNA, CDR2 YNFKEQ. The CDR3 length is 15 residues. CDR3 in DNA: TGTGCCAGCAGCCAAAGAGGAAGGGCCGCAGATACGCAGTATTTT. Encoded protein: CASSQRGRAADTQYF.

This clonotype occurred many times. J is TRBJ2-7 and V is TRBV10-2; D might be TRBD1 (6 bases). The CDR3 extends over 13 amino acids. Germline V CDR1 and CDR2: WSHSY, SAAADI. V was shortened by 6 bases and J by 3 bases, with 12 bases between the two germline ends. The CDR3 region is CASSRDIDYEQYF. The CDR3 coding sequence is TGCGCCAGCAGCCGGGACATCGACTACGAGCAGTACTTC.

This clonotype came up many times. The V call is TRBV5-6, the J call TRBJ2-6, with TRBD2 as a possible D gene (5 bases). V gave up 0 bases and J gave up 3 bases, with 10 bases separating them. The CDR3 runs to 16 residues. Germline CDR1 is SGHDT and CDR2 is YYEEEE. CDR3 in amino acids: CASSLARAGGANVLTF. In nucleotides, the CDR3 is TGTGCCAGCAGCTTGGCGCGGGCTGGTGGGGCCAACGTCCTGACTTTC.